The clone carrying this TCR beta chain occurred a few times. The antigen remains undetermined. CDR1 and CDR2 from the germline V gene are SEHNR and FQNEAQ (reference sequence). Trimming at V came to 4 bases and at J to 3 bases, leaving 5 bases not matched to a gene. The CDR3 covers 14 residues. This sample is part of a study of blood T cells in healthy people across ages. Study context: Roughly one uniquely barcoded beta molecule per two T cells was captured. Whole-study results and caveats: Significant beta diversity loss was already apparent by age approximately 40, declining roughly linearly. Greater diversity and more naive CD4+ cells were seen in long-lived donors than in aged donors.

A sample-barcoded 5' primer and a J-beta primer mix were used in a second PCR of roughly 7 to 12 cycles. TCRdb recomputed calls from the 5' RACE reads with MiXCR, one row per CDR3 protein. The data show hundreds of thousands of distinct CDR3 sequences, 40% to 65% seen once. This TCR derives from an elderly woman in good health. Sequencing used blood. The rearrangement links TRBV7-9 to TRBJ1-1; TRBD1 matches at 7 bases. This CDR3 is CASSSGQAHTEAFF. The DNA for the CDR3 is TGTGCCAGCAGCTCCGGACAGGCCCACACTGAAGCTTTCTTT. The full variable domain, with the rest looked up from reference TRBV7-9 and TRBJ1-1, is DTGVSQNPRHKITKRGQNVTFRCDPISEHNRLYWYRQTLGQGPEFLTYFQNEAQLEKSRLLSDRFSAERPKGSFSTLEIQRTEQGDSAMYLCASSSGQAHTEAFFGQGTRLTVV.